A single sample gave rise to the 5 T cell receptor beta chains below, sequenced in a study of T cells after yellow fever vaccination. TCRdb reprocessed the 5' RACE reads via MiXCR and lists one record per CDR3 protein. The profile shows nearly 70,000 distinct CDR3 sequences, about 6.5% of them singletons. Sequences were derived from CD8+ T cells sorted from PBMCs, sampled about 49 days after the first yellow fever vaccination. All receptors derive from a young man who received the YFV17D yellow fever vaccine.

V gene TRBV7-9 combines with J gene TRBJ1-1; D is possibly TRBD1 (5 bases). The CDR3 covers 16 residues. CDR1 is SEHNR and CDR2 is FQNEAQ in the germline V gene (reference sequence). V was pared by 4 bases and J by 0 bases, with 15 bases between. CDR3 in amino acids: CASSSSTGGMNTEAFF. The CDR3 nucleotides read TGTGCCAGCAGCTCCTCGACCGGGGGGATGAACACTGAAGCTTTCTTT.

This clonotype was detected many times. The V and J genes are TRBV6-5 and TRBJ2-7, with TRBD1 matching 7 bases. Germline V gene lookup returns CDR1 MNHEY and CDR2 SVGAGI. The ends lost 4 bases at V and 4 bases at J; junction bases unmatched: 10. The CDR3 runs to 15 residues. CDR3 bases: TGTGCCAGCAGTTTTTCCGGGGCAGGGGGTTACGAGCAGTACGTC. Its translation: CASSFSGAGGYEQYV.

In this sample, this clonotype turned up many times. The chain carries TRBV6-4 and TRBJ2-3; 7 bases fit TRBD2. J lost 1 base, V lost 2 bases, and 3 bases had no gene match. The CDR3 loop spans 15 amino acids. CDR1 and CDR2 (germline): MRHNA, SNTAGT. The CDR3 DNA is TGTGCCAGCAGTGACGGGGCGGGGGGCACAGATACGCAGTATTTT. This translates into CASSDGAGGTDTQYF.

V is TRBV5-4 and J is TRBJ2-7; D may be TRBD1 or TRBD2 (5 bases each). The germline V gene has CDR1 SGHNT and CDR2 YYREEE (reference sequence). CDR3 size: 14 residues. The V end was cut by 3 bases, the J end by 4 bases, with 14 bases between. The CDR3 sequence is CASSWDGSGYEQYV. The CDR3 DNA is TGTGCCAGCAGCTGGGACGGGTCCGGGTACGAGCAGTACGTC.

This clonotype was detected many times. The chain carries TRBV25-1 and TRBJ2-3; no firm D call. The CDR3 sequence is 15 residues long. V was trimmed by 3 bases and J by 2 bases, leaving 12 bases between them. Per germline, CDR1 MGHDK and CDR2 SYGVNS. The CDR3 DNA reads TGTGCCAGCAGTGAGTGGTCAGAGTTCACAGATACGCAGTATTTT. The encoded protein is CASSEWSEFTDTQYF. The full variable domain, its missing parts supplied by reference TRBV25-1 and TRBJ2-3, is EADIYQTPRYLVIGTGKKITLECSQTMGHDKMYWYQQDPGMELHLIHYSYGVNSTEKGDLSSESTVSRIRTEHFPLTLESARPSHTSQYLCASSEWSEFTDTQYFGPGTRLTVL.